Listed below are T cell receptor beta chains from one sample, sequenced in a study of OX40 agonist ivuxolimab in advanced cancers. Assay: immunoSEQ multiplex PCR; the TCRdb copy retains only in-frame clones and omits some. Among about 48,000 clones listed, roughly 83% were seen once. The specimen was CD4+ or CD8+ T cells sorted from blood, collected in a trial of the OX40 agonist ivuxolimab. The origin of the receptors is an adult with an advanced solid tumor such as melanoma, head and neck, liver or kidney cancer. Each CDR3 is given with its conserved first and last residue. D genes are given only for firm matches. Not all rows give a size; the values are once, few, many and, for expanded clones, a class.

clone_size | j_call | d_call | v_call | cdr3_aa
. | TRBJ2-2 | . | TRBV6-1 | CASGARTGELFF
. | TRBJ2-3 | . | TRBV27 | CASRQGSSDTQYF
. | TRBJ2-7 | . | TRBV28 | CASSFSAGAQEQYF
few | TRBJ2-3 | . | TRBV5-6 | CASSLVSSTDTQYF
few | TRBJ1-2 | . | TRBV21-1 | CASTLGQGWGYTF
. | TRBJ2-1 | . | TRBV18 | CASSPVDYNEQFF
. | TRBJ1-6 | . | TRBV10-3 | CAISESQGRLDSPLHF
. | TRBJ2-3 | TRBD1 | TRBV9 | CASSVGQGGTDTQYF
. | TRBJ2-4 | . | TRBV2 | CASSEGWGKNIQYF
. | TRBJ2-7 | TRBD1 | TRBV27 | CASSQTGISYEQYF
once | TRBJ2-5 | . | TRBV11-2 | CAGSHGSGETQYF
. | TRBJ1-6 | TRBD1 | TRBV10-3 | CAISVGQGGNSPLHF
. | TRBJ2-5 | TRBD2 | TRBV18 | CASSPPNREVGGETQYF
. | TRBJ1-5 | TRBD1 | TRBV28 | CASSLSTQGANQPQHF
. | TRBJ1-6 | . | TRBV25-1 | CASGGPSYNSPLHF
. | TRBJ2-5 | TRBD1 | TRBV5-4 | CASSDQGAGIQETQYF
. | TRBJ2-5 | . | TRBV5-1 | CASMGDGETQYF
. | TRBJ2-1 | . | TRBV7-6 | CASSLYYNEQFF
. | TRBJ2-3 | . | TRBV5-1 | CASSYFSGANTQYF
. | TRBJ1-1 | . | TRBV5-4 | CASSLNTRVTEAFF
. | TRBJ1-2 | TRBD1 | TRBV5-4 | CASSPGGTGALVSGYTF